Each of the 22 T cell receptor beta chains below was sequenced from the same sample in a study of blood T cell repertoires in COVID-19. Clones were read by immunoSEQ multiplex PCR, and TCRdb kept only the in-frame ones, dropping some. The repertoire holds around 130,000 clones, with approximately 84% as singletons. Sequences were obtained from peripheral blood. The receptors originated from a human donor in a cohort sampled during active COVID-19.

The chain links TRBV11-3 to TRBJ2-7, with 7 bases matching TRBD2. The CDR3 is 15 residues long. The V gene end was trimmed by 1 base and the J gene end by 2 bases; junction bases not matched to a gene: 5. CDR1 is SGHNT, CDR2 YENEEA, per germline. The CDR3 loop is CASSLGAAGAYEQYF. The CDR3 bases are TGTGCCAGCAGCTTAGGAGCTGCGGGGGCCTACGAGCAGTACTTC. The full variable domain, in which reference TRBV11-3 and TRBJ2-7 provide the parts outside the CDR3, is EAGVVQSPRYKIIEKKQPVAFWCNPISGHNTLYWYLQNLGQGPELLIRYENEEAVDDSQLPKDRFSAERLKGVDSTLKIQPAELGDSAVYLCASSLGAAGAYEQYFGPGTRLTVT.

The chain couples TRBV27 to TRBJ2-3, with 16 bases matching TRBD2. This CDR3 has 19 residues. V was pared by 5 bases and J by 4 bases, with 12 bases of the junction left unmatched. Germline V gene data show CDR1 as MNHEY and CDR2 as SMNVEV (reference sequence). Written as DNA, the CDR3 is TGTGCCAGCAGTCAAGGCCCGGGACTAGCGGGGGGGCCCGCAGATACGCAGTATTTT. Translating gives CASSQGPGLAGGPADTQYF.

Regarding this clone: An end of the junction differs from the germline gene, which may be a read error. The chain is built from TRBV7-9 and TRBJ1-2; TRBD1 aligns across 7 bases. The germline V gene has CDR1 SEHNR and CDR2 FQNEAQ (reference sequence). This CDR3 has 12 amino acids. The CDR3 sequence is CVSSPGQYGYTF. CDR3 DNA sequence: TGTGTCAGCAGCCCGGGACAGTATGGCTACACCTTC.

This sequence joins TRBV6-6 and TRBJ2-1; 9 nucleotides line up with TRBD2. Trimming cost V 7 bases and J 7 bases; bases outside gene matches: 11. The CDR3 has 15 amino acids. Looked up from germline, CDR1 is MNHNY and CDR2 is SVGAGI (reference sequence). CDR3 DNA sequence: TGTGCCAGCACCCAGGGGTTGCTAGCGGGGAATGAGCAGTTCTTC. Protein sequence: CASTQGLLAGNEQFF.

The rearrangement joins TRBV5-5 to TRBJ1-3; D not resolved. V shed 0 bases and J shed 7 bases, with 14 bases lying between them. The CDR3 runs 15 residues. Germline V gene lookup returns CDR1 SGHKS and CDR2 YYEKEE (reference sequence). CDR3 loop: CASSLEAFRGNTIYF. The CDR3 DNA follows: TGTGCCAGCAGCTTGGAGGCCTTTCGGGGTAACACCATATATTTT.

The chain has TRBV28 and TRBJ1-2; 10 positions agree with TRBD1. J gave up 6 bases and V 5 bases, and 3 bases lay outside the gene matches. CDR1 MDHEN and CDR2 SYDVKM come from the germline V gene. CDR3 length: 13 amino acids. The CDR3 nucleotides are TGTGCCAGCAGTCCGACAGGGGGCCATGGCTACACCTTC. Amino acids: CASSPTGGHGYTF.

This chain connects TRBV3-1 (or the pseudogene TRBV3-2) to TRBJ1-1, with D tentatively TRBD1 (6 bases). The CDR3 runs to 17 residues. V gave up 1 base and J gave up 1 base, with 16 bases separating them. Looked up from germline, CDR1 is LGHDT and CDR2 is YNNKEL (reference sequence). The CDR3 sequence: CASSQGGQGFKNTEAFF. The CDR3 region has the DNA TGTGCCAGCAGCCAAGGGGGGCAGGGGTTCAAGAACACTGAAGCTTTCTTT.

This chain uses TRBV19 with TRBJ2-5, with 9 bases lining up with TRBD2. Germline V gene sequence: CDR1 LNHDA, CDR2 SQIVND (reference sequence). The CDR3 runs 17 residues. Germline trimming cut 6 bases from V and 2 bases from J; bases unmatched to any gene: 13. CDR3 sequence reads: CASRPPRVAGEQETQYF. DNA for the CDR3: TGTGCCAGTAGGCCCCCCCGGGTAGCGGGGGAACAAGAGACCCAGTACTTC.

The rearrangement joins TRBV3-1 (or the pseudogene TRBV3-2) to TRBJ2-2, with a weak D call TRBD1 (5 bases). Germline lookup yields CDR1 LGHDT and CDR2 YNNKEL (reference sequence). This CDR3 is 15 amino acids long. V was clipped by 4 bases and J by 1 base, with 10 bases between them. CDR3 bases: TGTGCCAGCAGCCTTAGGCAGGGGAACACCGGGGAGCTGTTTTTT. It encodes CASSLRQGNTGELFF.

This clone showed up just once. This rearrangement joins TRBV7-9 to TRBJ1-2; possibly TRBD1 for D (6 bases). This CDR3 region has 15 residues. Trimming stripped 5 bases from V and 3 bases from J, with 16 bases between. Germline-derived CDR1 and CDR2 are SEHNR and FQNEAQ (reference sequence). DNA of the CDR3: TGTGCCAGCAGCCGAAGTGGGGGCAGGGACTATGGCTACACCTTC. Protein product: CASSRSGGRDYGYTF.

V is TRBV19 and J is TRBJ1-2, with D tentatively TRBD1 (6 bases). From germline, CDR1 is LNHDA and CDR2 SQIVND (reference sequence). With 5 bases removed from V and 5 bases from J, the gap between germline ends came to 12 bases. The length of the CDR3 is 13 residues. As DNA, the CDR3 is TGTGCCAGTAGTTATGACAGGACGTATGGCTACACCTTC. Amino acids: CASSYDRTYGYTF.

J is TRBJ2-1 and V is TRBV7-8, with a weak D call TRBD2 (5 bases). Germline loops: CDR1 SGHVS, CDR2 FQNEAQ. The V end lost 7 bases, the J end lost 4 bases, and 8 bases lay between the germline ends. The CDR3 length is 12 residues. The CDR3 loop is CASTRGYNEQFF. In DNA, the CDR3 is TGTGCCAGCACGAGAGGGTACAATGAGCAGTTCTTC.

The chain carries TRBV6-5 and TRBJ2-1, with 12 bases lining up with TRBD2. V was pared by 6 bases and J by 3 bases, with 3 bases of the junction left unmatched. Germline assignment: CDR1 MNHEY and CDR2 SVGAGI. The CDR3 consists of 15 residues. The CDR3 loop reads CASSTSGGLYNEQFF. CDR3 nucleotide sequence: TGTGCCAGCAGCACTAGCGGGGGGCTCTACAATGAGCAGTTCTTC.

The chain has TRBV5-6 and TRBJ1-2; D is possibly TRBD1 (5 bases). The CDR3 consists of 13 residues. V was shortened by 5 bases and J by 7 bases, with 15 bases between the two germline ends. Per germline, CDR1 SGHDT and CDR2 YYEEEE. CDR3 residues: CASSPTGGVGYTF. The CDR3 DNA reads TGTGCCAGCAGTCCCACAGGTGGGGTTGGCTACACCTTC. Together with reference TRBV5-6 and TRBJ1-2, the CDR3 gives the full variable domain: DAGVTQSPTHLIKTRGQQVTLRCSPKSGHDTVSWYQQALGQGPQFIFQYYEEEERQRGNFPDRFSGHQFPNYSSELNVNALLLGDSALYLCASSPTGGVGYTFGSGTRLTVV.

The rearrangement uses TRBV6-1 and TRBJ2-3; 11 bases are a match to TRBD2. Germline assignment: CDR1 MNHNS and CDR2 SASEGT. Losses at the gene ends were 2 bases for V and 2 bases for J; bases not matched to a gene: 6. This CDR3 has 17 residues. The CDR3 DNA reads TGTGCCAGCAGTGAAAGGATAGCGGGGGGGGCCACAGATACGCAGTATTTT. This codes for CASSERIAGGATDTQYF.

This clone was seen many times. The chain uses TRBV6-5 and TRBJ1-5; tentative D call: TRBD1 (6 bases). Trimming left V 5 bases short and J 7 bases short, with 12 bases between. The CDR3 sequence is 13 residues long. Germline CDR1 reads MNHEY; CDR2 reads SVGAGI. The CDR3 DNA follows: TGTGCCAGCAGTATTGACAGGTACCAGCCCCAGCATTTT. It yields the protein CASSIDRYQPQHF.

The chain carries TRBV1 and TRBJ2-1; the D call TRBD2 from the table was never checked on the DNA. TRBV1 is a pseudogene locus. This CDR3 region has 16 residues. CDR3 residues: CTSSQTSSLSYNEQFF. The CDR3 nucleotides are TGCACCAGCAGCCAAACTAGTTCCCTTTCCTACAATGAGCAGTTCTTC.

This chain connects TRBV6-1 to TRBJ1-3, with D hard to call. The CDR3 runs to 15 residues. Trimming cost V 1 base and J 0 bases, with 7 bases left between them. CDR1 is MNHNS, CDR2 SASEGT, per germline. CDR3 sequence reads: CASSEGLYSGNTIYF. The CDR3 bases are TGTGCCAGCAGTGAAGGCCTCTACTCTGGAAACACCATATATTTT.

V and J are TRBV5-1 and TRBJ1-1; 7 bases align to TRBD1. Germline trimming cut 4 bases from V and 1 base from J; bases unmatched to any gene: 7. There are 15 residues in the CDR3. Germline assignment: CDR1 SGHRS and CDR2 YFSETQ. In DNA, the CDR3 is TGCGCCAGCAGCGTAACAGGGGTAAGGAACACTGAAGCTTTCTTT. Its translation: CASSVTGVRNTEAFF.

The chain joins TRBV6-5 to TRBJ1-2, with TRBD1 identical over 7 bases. Trimming took 0 bases from V and 7 from J; bases not matched to a gene: 2. CDR1 MNHEY and CDR2 SVGAGI come from the germline V gene. The CDR3 has 13 amino acids. The CDR3 here is CASSYSGGFGYTF. Here the CDR3 DNA reads TGTGCCAGCAGTTACTCAGGGGGCTTTGGCTACACCTTC.

This clone came up once. This chain links TRBV12-5 with TRBJ2-7; TRBD1 matches at 11 bases. From germline, CDR1 is LGHNT and CDR2 FRNRAP. V dropped 5 bases and J dropped 4; count of bases not matched to a gene: 4. The CDR3 runs 14 residues. DNA of the CDR3: TGTGCTAGTGGTCCCGGGACAGGGGGTTACGAGCAGTACTTC. It codes for CASGPGTGGYEQYF.

The chain is built from TRBV7-9 and TRBJ1-1; D ambiguous. The CDR3 length is 13 residues. V was shortened by 5 bases and J by 4 bases, with 11 bases between the two germline ends. Germline V gives CDR1 SEHNR, CDR2 FQNEAQ (reference sequence). CDR3 region: CASSETGSTEAFF. The CDR3 DNA sequence: TGTGCCAGCAGCGAAACGGGATCCACTGAAGCTTTCTTT.